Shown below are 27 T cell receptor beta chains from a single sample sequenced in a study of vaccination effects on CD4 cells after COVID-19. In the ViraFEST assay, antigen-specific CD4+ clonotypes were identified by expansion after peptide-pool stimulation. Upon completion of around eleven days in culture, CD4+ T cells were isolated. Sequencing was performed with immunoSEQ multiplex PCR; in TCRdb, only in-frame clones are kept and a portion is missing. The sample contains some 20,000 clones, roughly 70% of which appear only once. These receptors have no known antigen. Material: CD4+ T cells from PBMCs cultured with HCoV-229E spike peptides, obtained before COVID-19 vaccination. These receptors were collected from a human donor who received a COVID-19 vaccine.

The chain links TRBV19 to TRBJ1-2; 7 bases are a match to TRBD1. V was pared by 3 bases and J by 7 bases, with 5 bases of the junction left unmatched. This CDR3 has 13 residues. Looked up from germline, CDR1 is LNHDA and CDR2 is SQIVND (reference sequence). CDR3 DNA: TGTGCCAGTAGTATCCCCTACAGGGGTGGCTACACCTTC. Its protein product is CASSIPYRGGYTF.

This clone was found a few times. CDR3 protein: CASSETPGGQREKLFF. The DNA of the CDR3 is TGTGCCAGCAGTGAAACGCCAGGGGGCCAGAGAGAAAAACTGTTTTTT. The gene calls are TRBV6-1 and TRBJ1-4; 8 bases are shared with TRBD1. CDR1 is MNHNS and CDR2 is SASEGT in the germline V gene. This CDR3 contains 16 residues. Trimming cost V 2 bases and J 8 bases; bases outside gene matches: 10.

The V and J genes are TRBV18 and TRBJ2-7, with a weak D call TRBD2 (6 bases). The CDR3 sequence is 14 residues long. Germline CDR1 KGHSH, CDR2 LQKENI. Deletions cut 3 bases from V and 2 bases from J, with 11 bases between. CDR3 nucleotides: TGTGCCAGCTCACCCGACAGCGGGCCCTACGAGCAGTACTTC. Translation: CASSPDSGPYEQYF.

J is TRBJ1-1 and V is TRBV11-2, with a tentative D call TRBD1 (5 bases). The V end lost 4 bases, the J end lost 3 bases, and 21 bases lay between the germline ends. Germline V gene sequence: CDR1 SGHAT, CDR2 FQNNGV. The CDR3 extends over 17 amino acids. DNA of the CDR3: TGTGCCAGCAGCTCCGCTCCAAGGGGCAAAAGGTACACTGAAGCTTTCTTT. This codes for CASSSAPRGKRYTEAFF.

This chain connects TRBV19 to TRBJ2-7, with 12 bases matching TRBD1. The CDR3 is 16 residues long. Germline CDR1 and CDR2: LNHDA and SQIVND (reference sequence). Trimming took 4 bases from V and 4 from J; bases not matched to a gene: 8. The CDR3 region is CASSTSGTGGAYEQYF. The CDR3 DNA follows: TGTGCCAGTAGTACGTCCGGGACAGGGGGCGCTTACGAGCAGTACTTC.

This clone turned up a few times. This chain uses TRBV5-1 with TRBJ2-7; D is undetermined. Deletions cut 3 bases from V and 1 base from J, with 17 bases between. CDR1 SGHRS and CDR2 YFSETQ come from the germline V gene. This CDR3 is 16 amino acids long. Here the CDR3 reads CASSSTRQYPSYEQYF. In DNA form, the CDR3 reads TGCGCCAGCAGCTCCACCAGGCAGTACCCTTCCTACGAGCAGTACTTC.

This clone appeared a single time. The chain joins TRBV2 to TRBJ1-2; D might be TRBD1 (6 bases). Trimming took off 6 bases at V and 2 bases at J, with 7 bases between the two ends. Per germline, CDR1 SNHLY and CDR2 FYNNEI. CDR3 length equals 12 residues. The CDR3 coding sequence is TGTGCCAGCAGAGGGGGGAACTATGGCTACACCTTC. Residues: CASRGGNYGYTF.

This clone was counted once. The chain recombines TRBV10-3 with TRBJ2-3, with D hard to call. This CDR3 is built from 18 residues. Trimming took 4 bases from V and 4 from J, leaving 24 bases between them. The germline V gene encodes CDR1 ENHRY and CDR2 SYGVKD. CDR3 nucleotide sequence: TGTGCCATCAGTGGTAGTATTTTTACTCGAGGATGGGCAGATACGCAGTATTTT. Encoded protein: CAISGSIFTRGWADTQYF.

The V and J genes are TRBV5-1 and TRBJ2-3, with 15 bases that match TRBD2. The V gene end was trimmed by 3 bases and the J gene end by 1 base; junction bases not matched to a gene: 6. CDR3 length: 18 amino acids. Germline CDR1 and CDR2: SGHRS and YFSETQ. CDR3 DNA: TGCGCCAGCAGCTCAGGACTAGCGGGAGGGCTAGGCACAGATACGCAGTATTTT. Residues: CASSSGLAGGLGTDTQYF. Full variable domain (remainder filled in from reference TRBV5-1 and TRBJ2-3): KAGVTQTPRYLIKTRGQQVTLSCSPISGHRSVSWYQQTPGQGLQFLFEYFSETQRNKGNFPGRFSGRQFSNSRSEMNVSTLELGDSALYLCASSSGLAGGLGTDTQYFGPGTRLTVL.

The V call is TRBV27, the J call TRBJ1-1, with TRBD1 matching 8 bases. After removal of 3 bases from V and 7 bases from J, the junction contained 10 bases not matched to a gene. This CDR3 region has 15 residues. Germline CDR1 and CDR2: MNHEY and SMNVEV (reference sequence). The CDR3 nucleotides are TGTGCCAGCAGTTTGTCAGGGGGCGGGCGTATTGAAGCTTTCTTT. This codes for CASSLSGGGRIEAFF.

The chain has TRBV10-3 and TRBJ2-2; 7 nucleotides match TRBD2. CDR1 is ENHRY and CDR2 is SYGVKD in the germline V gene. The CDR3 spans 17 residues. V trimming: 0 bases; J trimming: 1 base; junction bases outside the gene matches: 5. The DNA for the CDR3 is TGTGCCATCAGTGAGTCGGGCCCGGGAGGGAACACCGGGGAGCTGTTTTTT. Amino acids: CAISESGPGGNTGELFF.

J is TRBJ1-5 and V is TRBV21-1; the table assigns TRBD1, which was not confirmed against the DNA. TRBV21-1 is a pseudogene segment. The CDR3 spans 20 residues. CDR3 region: CASSKGSLGLGQGFNQPQHF. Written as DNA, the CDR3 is TGTGCCAGCAGCAAAGGAAGTCTAGGACTGGGACAGGGGTTCAATCAGCCCCAGCATTTT.

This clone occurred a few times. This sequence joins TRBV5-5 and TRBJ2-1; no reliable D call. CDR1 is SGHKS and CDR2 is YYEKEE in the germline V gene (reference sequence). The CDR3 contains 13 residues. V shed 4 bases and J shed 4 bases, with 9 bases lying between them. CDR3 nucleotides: TGTGCCAGCAGCACTGCTAGATACAATGAGCAGTTCTTC. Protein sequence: CASSTARYNEQFF.

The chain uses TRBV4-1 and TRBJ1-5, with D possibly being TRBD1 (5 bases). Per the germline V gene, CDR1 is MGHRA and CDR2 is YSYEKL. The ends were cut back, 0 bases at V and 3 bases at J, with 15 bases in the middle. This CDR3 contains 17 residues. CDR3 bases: TGCGCCAGCAGCCAAGATCCCCCACAGGTCGTCAATCAGCCCCAGCATTTT. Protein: CASSQDPPQVVNQPQHF.

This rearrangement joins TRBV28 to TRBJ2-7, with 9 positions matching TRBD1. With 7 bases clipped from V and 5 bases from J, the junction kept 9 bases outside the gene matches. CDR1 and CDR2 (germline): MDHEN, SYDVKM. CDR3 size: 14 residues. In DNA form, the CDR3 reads TGTGCCAGCACCCCCGGGACAGGGCTTGACGAGCAGTACTTC. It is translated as CASTPGTGLDEQYF.

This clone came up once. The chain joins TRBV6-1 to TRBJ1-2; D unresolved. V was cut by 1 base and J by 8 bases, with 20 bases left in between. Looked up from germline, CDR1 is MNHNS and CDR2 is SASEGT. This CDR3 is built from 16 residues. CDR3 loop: CASSEVRGYGRGGYTF. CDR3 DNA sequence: TGTGCCAGCAGTGAAGTACGAGGGTATGGGCGAGGGGGCTACACCTTC.

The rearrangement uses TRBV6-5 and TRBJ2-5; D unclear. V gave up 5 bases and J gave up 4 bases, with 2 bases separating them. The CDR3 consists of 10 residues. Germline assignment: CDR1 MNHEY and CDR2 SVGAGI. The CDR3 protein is CASSRETQYF. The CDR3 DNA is TGTGCCAGCAGTAGAGAGACCCAGTACTTC.

The CDR3 loop reads CATSRDTSRGTEAFF. CDR3 DNA: TGTGCCACCAGCAGAGATACCAGCAGGGGTACTGAAGCTTTCTTT. This chain connects TRBV15 to TRBJ1-1; the D gene is possibly TRBD1 (6 bases). The length of the CDR3 is 15 residues. Between the trimmed V and J ends, which lost 0 bases and 5 bases, there was a span of 13 bases. Per the germline V gene, CDR1 is LNHNV and CDR2 is YYDKDF (reference sequence).

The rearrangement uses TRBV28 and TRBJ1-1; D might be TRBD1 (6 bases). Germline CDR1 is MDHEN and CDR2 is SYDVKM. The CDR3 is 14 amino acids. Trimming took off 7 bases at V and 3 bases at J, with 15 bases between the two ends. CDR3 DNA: TGTGCCAGCAATACAATTGGACAGTACACTGAAGCTTTCTTT. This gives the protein CASNTIGQYTEAFF.

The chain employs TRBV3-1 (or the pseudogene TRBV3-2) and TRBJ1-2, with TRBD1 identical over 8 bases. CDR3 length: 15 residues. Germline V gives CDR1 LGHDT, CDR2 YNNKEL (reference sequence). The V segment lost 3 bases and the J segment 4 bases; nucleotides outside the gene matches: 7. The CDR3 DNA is TGTGCCAGCAGCCAGCACGGGACAGGAAGCTATGGCTACACCTTC. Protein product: CASSQHGTGSYGYTF.

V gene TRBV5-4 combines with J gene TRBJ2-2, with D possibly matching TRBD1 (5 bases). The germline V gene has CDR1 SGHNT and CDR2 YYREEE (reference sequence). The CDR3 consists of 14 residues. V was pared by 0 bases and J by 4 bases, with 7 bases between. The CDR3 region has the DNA TGTGCCAGCAGCTTGGCAGGGATCACCGGGGAGCTGTTTTTT. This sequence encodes CASSLAGITGELFF.

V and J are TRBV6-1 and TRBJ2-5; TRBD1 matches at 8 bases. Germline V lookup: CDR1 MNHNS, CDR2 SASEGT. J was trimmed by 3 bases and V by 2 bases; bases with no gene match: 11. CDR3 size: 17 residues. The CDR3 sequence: CASSEIIGTGPKETQYF. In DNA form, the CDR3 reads TGTGCCAGCAGTGAAATAATAGGGACAGGCCCCAAAGAGACCCAGTACTTC.

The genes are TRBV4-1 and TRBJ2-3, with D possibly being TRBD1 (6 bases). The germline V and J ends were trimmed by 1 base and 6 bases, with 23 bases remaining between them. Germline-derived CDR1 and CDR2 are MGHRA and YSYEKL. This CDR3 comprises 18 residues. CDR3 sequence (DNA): TGCGCCAGCAGCCAAGGACCGAAAAGGGACACATATTCGGATACGCAGTATTTT. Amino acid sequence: CASSQGPKRDTYSDTQYF.

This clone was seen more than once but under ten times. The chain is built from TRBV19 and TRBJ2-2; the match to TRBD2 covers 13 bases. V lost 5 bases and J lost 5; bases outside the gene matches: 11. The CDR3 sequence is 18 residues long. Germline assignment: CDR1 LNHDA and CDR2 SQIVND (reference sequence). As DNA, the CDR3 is TGTGCCAGTAGTCGACAGAGGACTAGCGGGAGAGTTACCGGGGAGCTGTTTTTT. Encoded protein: CASSRQRTSGRVTGELFF. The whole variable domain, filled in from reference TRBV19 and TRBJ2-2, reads DGGITQSPKYLFRKEGQNVTLSCEQNLNHDAMYWYRQDPGQGLRLIYYSQIVNDFQKGDIAEGYSVSREKKESFPLTVTSAQKNPTAFYLCASSRQRTSGRVTGELFFGEGSRLTVL.

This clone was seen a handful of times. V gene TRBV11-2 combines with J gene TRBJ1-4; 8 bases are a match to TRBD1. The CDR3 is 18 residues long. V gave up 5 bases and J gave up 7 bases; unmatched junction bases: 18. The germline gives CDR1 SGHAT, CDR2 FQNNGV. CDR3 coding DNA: TGTGCCAGCAGCCGGACTCGGACAGGGCTGGGGGTTGGTGAAAAACTGTTTTTT. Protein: CASSRTRTGLGVGEKLFF. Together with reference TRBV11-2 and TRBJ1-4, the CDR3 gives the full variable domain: EAGVAQSPRYKIIEKRQSVAFWCNPISGHATLYWYQQILGQGPKLLIQFQNNGVVDDSQLPKDRFSAERLKGVDSTLKIQPAKLEDSAVYLCASSRTRTGLGVGEKLFFGSGTQLSVL.

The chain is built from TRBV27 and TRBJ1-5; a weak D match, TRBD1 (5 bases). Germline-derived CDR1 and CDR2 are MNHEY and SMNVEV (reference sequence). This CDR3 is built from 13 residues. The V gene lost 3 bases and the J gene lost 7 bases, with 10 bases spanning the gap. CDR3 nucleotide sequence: TGTGCCAGCAGTTTTAAGGGACGGCAGCCCCAGCATTTT. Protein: CASSFKGRQPQHF.

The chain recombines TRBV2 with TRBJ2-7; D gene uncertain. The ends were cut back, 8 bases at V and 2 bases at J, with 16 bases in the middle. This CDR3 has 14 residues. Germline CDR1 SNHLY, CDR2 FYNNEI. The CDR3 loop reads CASQWSGQTYEQYF. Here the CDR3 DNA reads TGTGCCAGCCAGTGGTCAGGTCAAACCTACGAGCAGTACTTC.